This T cell receptor (beta chain) came from a study of T-cell memory formation after mild COVID-19. The CDR3 totals 14 residues. The germline gives CDR1 MNHNY, CDR2 SVGAGI (reference sequence). The V gene end was trimmed by 6 bases and the J gene end by 3 bases; junction bases not matched to a gene: 8. MiXCR, run by TCRdb on the 5' RACE reads, gives a single entry per CDR3 protein. The table lists 250,000 to 300,000 distinct CDR3 sequences, roughly 16% of them singletons. Study results and limitations: Later expanders leaned CD4+, whereas day 15 to 85 contracting clones were balanced CD4/CD8.

This clonotype was counted a few times. Its specificity is not known. The sample was PBMCs or a T cell subset sorted from them (not recorded which). This TCR was recovered from a man aged 18-30 years who had mild COVID-19 (a few samples of this study predate the infection). Cell type and time point are not known. The genes are TRBV6-6 and TRBJ2-7; 7 bases match TRBD1. CDR3 region: CASRATGQNYEQYF. The CDR3 DNA reads as TGTGCCAGCAGGGCAACGGGACAGAACTACGAGCAGTACTTC.